The 32 T cell receptor beta chains below come from one sample, sequenced in a study of shared clonotypes between healthy human individuals. Terminally differentiated effector memory CD45RA+ cells were left out of the naive CD8 fraction, which was CD45RO-negative and positively selected for CCR7. The protocol was immunoSEQ multiplex PCR, while the TCRdb copy is restricted to in-frame clones and leaves out a portion. The sample has roughly 600,000 clones, 98% seen once. What was sequenced was naive CD8+ T cells sorted from blood. Receptors were obtained from a man under 40 in good health.

The chain joins TRBV28 to TRBJ2-3, with D uncertain. Trimming cost V 2 bases and J 6 bases, with 6 bases left between them. Germline-derived CDR1 and CDR2 are MDHEN and SYDVKM. The CDR3 loop spans 12 amino acids. CDR3 nucleotide sequence: TGTGCCAGCAGTTTACCGAGGGATACGCAGTATTTT. Its translation is CASSLPRDTQYF.

The V and J genes are TRBV5-1 and TRBJ2-1; 7 bases agree with TRBD2. This CDR3 spans 16 amino acids. V gave up 3 bases and J gave up 8 bases; unmatched junction bases: 14. From germline, CDR1 is SGHRS and CDR2 YFSETQ. DNA for the CDR3: TGCGCCAGCAGCTCCCTCCGGGACTACGGTTGGGATGAGCAGTTCTTC. Its translation is CASSSLRDYGWDEQFF. Together with reference TRBV5-1 and TRBJ2-1, the CDR3 gives the full variable domain: KAGVTQTPRYLIKTRGQQVTLSCSPISGHRSVSWYQQTPGQGLQFLFEYFSETQRNKGNFPGRFSGRQFSNSRSEMNVSTLELGDSALYLCASSSLRDYGWDEQFFGPGTRLTVL.

This chain joins TRBV19 and TRBJ1-1; no clear D gene. The CDR3 runs to 13 residues. V lost 8 bases to trimming and J lost 0 bases, with 10 bases between them. Germline CDR1 is LNHDA and CDR2 is SQIVND (reference sequence). The CDR3 sequence: CASGYGLNTEAFF. DNA of the CDR3: TGTGCCAGTGGGTACGGCTTGAACACTGAAGCTTTCTTT.

About this clone: The same CDR3 can be traced to other DNA sequences in this sample. The chain combines TRBV27 with TRBJ1-5; 7 positions agree with TRBD1. The V gene's germline CDR1 is MNHEY and CDR2 SMNVEV (reference sequence). The V and J ends lost 5 bases and 0 bases, in that order; junction bases with no gene match: 1. The CDR3 is 14 amino acids. Written as DNA, the CDR3 is TGTGCCAGCAGTAGGGACAGTAGCAATCAGCCCCAGCATTTT. Protein product: CASSRDSSNQPQHF.

This chain connects TRBV28 to TRBJ2-7; tentatively, D is TRBD2 (5 bases). The V end was cut by 5 bases, the J end by 0 bases, with 20 bases between. There are 17 residues in the CDR3. Germline V gene sequence: CDR1 MDHEN, CDR2 SYDVKM. CDR3 sequence (DNA): TGTGCCAGCAGTCTGCCTCCGGTAGCGCGCCACTCCTACGAGCAGTACTTC. This codes for CASSLPPVARHSYEQYF.

The chain combines TRBV5-4 with TRBJ2-2; possibly TRBD1 for D (6 bases). Germline V gene sequence: CDR1 SGHNT, CDR2 YYREEE (reference sequence). The CDR3 has 15 residues. V was trimmed by 2 bases and J by 4 bases, leaving 12 bases between them. CDR3 bases: TGTGCCAGCAGCTTTACAGGGATCGGCACCGGGGAGCTGTTTTTT. It encodes CASSFTGIGTGELFF.

This clone occurred once. The chain joins TRBV11-2 to TRBJ2-1; D is tentatively TRBD1 or TRBD2 (5 bases each). V gave up 8 bases and J gave up 6 bases, with 20 bases separating them. CDR1 and CDR2 from the germline V gene are SGHAT and FQNNGV. There are 15 residues in the CDR3. CDR3 sequence: CASGPGTLIANEQFF. The CDR3, as DNA: TGTGCCAGCGGACCCGGGACCCTCATAGCCAATGAGCAGTTCTTC.

This clone was seen just once. The gene calls are TRBV27 and TRBJ2-7; 16 bases agree with TRBD2. The V segment lost 6 bases and the J segment 3 bases; nucleotides outside the gene matches: 5. Germline assignment: CDR1 MNHEY and CDR2 SMNVEV (reference sequence). The CDR3 has 16 residues. This chain's CDR3 is CASRGTSGRGRYEQYF. DNA for the CDR3: TGTGCCAGCAGGGGGACTAGCGGGAGGGGCCGCTACGAGCAGTACTTC.

The chain joins TRBV7-9 to TRBJ2-2; possible D gene TRBD1, 6 bases. Germline CDR1 reads SEHNR; CDR2 reads FQNEAQ (reference sequence). Trimming removed 0 bases at V and 6 bases at J, with 8 bases between. The CDR3 spans 14 residues. The CDR3 sequence is CASSLARGAGELFF. The CDR3 DNA is TGTGCCAGCAGCTTAGCCAGGGGTGCCGGGGAGCTGTTTTTT.

The CDR3 coding sequence is TGCAGCGTGGGAGATTGGGGGGATCCGTTCTTC. Translating it yields CSVGDWGDPFF. V is TRBV29-1 and J is TRBJ2-1, with a weak D call TRBD2 (6 bases). The germline V gene encodes CDR1 SQVTM and CDR2 ANQGSEA. The length of the CDR3 is 11 residues. Trimming stripped 6 bases from V and 15 bases from J, with 18 bases between.

A remark on this clone: Additional DNA sequences in this sample encode the identical CDR3. The rearrangement links TRBV4-3 to TRBJ2-1; D gene unclear. Germline V CDR1 and CDR2: LGHNA, YSLEER. This CDR3 has 14 amino acids. Trimming removed 0 bases from V and 1 base from J, with 4 bases in between. The CDR3 nucleotides are TGCGCCAGCAGCCAAGAACAGTCCTACAATGAGCAGTTCTTC. Residues: CASSQEQSYNEQFF.

This chain uses TRBV7-2 with TRBJ2-7; no firm D call. Trimming removed 6 bases from V and 3 bases from J, with 9 bases in between. CDR3 length equals 12 residues. Looked up from germline, CDR1 is SGHTA and CDR2 is FQGNSA. This CDR3 reads CASSGDRYEQYF. The CDR3 DNA follows: TGTGCCAGCAGTGGAGACCGCTACGAGCAGTACTTC.

V is TRBV7-9 and J is TRBJ2-7, with 11 bases fitting TRBD2. Germline V lookup: CDR1 SEHNR, CDR2 FQNEAQ (reference sequence). V trimming: 4 bases; J trimming: 7 bases; junction bases outside the gene matches: 9. The CDR3 has 15 amino acids. This chain's CDR3 is CASSSKTSGIWEQYF. DNA for the CDR3: TGTGCCAGCAGCTCCAAGACTAGCGGGATTTGGGAGCAGTACTTC.

The chain employs TRBV9 and TRBJ1-4; D is ambiguous. The CDR3 contains 15 residues. The germline V and J ends were trimmed by 3 bases and 0 bases, with 9 bases remaining between them. Germline V CDR1 and CDR2: SGDLS, YYNGEE. The CDR3 protein is CASSGQGATNEKLFF. The CDR3 DNA is TGTGCCAGCAGCGGACAAGGAGCAACTAATGAAAAACTGTTTTTT.

This clone was detected once. The rearrangement joins TRBV6-5 to TRBJ2-2; D might be TRBD2 (6 bases). Germline V gene lookup returns CDR1 MNHEY and CDR2 SVGAGI. Trimming took off 1 base at V and 7 bases at J, with 13 bases between the two ends. The CDR3 totals 15 residues. In nucleotides, the CDR3 is TGTGCCAGCAGTTACTGGGCTAGCGCGGGCGGGGAGCTGTTTTTT. Its translation is CASSYWASAGGELFF.

J is TRBJ2-1 and V is TRBV7-6, with D unclear. V was shortened by 5 bases and J by 0 bases, with 14 bases between the two germline ends. Germline V lookup: CDR1 SGHVS, CDR2 FNYEAQ. This CDR3 has 16 amino acids. CDR3 in DNA: TGTGCCAGCAGCCAGATGAGGTTGGGCTCCTACAATGAGCAGTTCTTC. It encodes CASSQMRLGSYNEQFF.

CDR3 bases: TGTGCCAGCAGCCCTCGGGGGAGGGGATCCCAGCCCCAGCATTTT. It codes for CASSPRGRGSQPQHF. The genes are TRBV27 and TRBJ1-5, with D maybe TRBD1 (5 bases). The CDR3 runs to 15 residues. V was trimmed by 6 bases and J by 7 bases, leaving 19 bases between them. The germline gives CDR1 MNHEY, CDR2 SMNVEV (reference sequence).

V usage is TRBV7-9 and J usage is TRBJ1-5; D not resolved. CDR1 is SEHNR, CDR2 FQNEAQ, per germline (reference sequence). The ends were cut back, 3 bases at V and 2 bases at J, with 8 bases in the middle. This CDR3 region has 14 residues. CDR3 nucleotides: TGTGCCAGCAGCTTCGCTCAGGGCAATCAGCCCCAGCATTTT. This codes for CASSFAQGNQPQHF.

The gene calls are TRBV7-9 and TRBJ2-2; no clear D. The CDR3 contains 15 residues. CDR1 SEHNR and CDR2 FQNEAQ come from the germline V gene (reference sequence). V shed 3 bases and J shed 0 bases, with 8 bases lying between them. The CDR3 sequence is CASSLKQSNTGELFF. As DNA, the CDR3 is TGTGCCAGCAGCTTGAAACAATCGAACACCGGGGAGCTGTTTTTT.

The V gene is TRBV9, the J gene TRBJ2-5, with 10 nucleotides matching TRBD2. Germline CDR1 is SGDLS and CDR2 is YYNGEE. V shed 3 bases and J 3 bases; nucleotides not matched to a gene: 2. The CDR3 extends over 14 amino acids. The CDR3, as DNA: TGTGCCAGCAGCGAGGGACTAGCGAAAGAGACCCAGTACTTC. It codes for CASSEGLAKETQYF. The full variable domain, its missing parts supplied by reference TRBV9 and TRBJ2-5, is DSGVTQTPKHLITATGQRVTLRCSPRSGDLSVYWYQQSLDQGLQFLIQYYNGEERAKGNILERFSAQQFPDLHSELNLSSLELGDSALYFCASSEGLAKETQYFGPGTRLLVL.

J is TRBJ2-3 and V is TRBV30; 9 positions agree with TRBD2. Unmatched junction bases numbered 4, after V lost 2 bases and J lost 4 bases. In germline, CDR1 is GTSNPN, CDR2 SVGIG (reference sequence). The CDR3 runs to 14 residues. The CDR3 reads CAWSPGLAPDTQYF. The DNA for the CDR3 is TGTGCCTGGAGTCCGGGACTAGCTCCAGATACGCAGTATTTT.

The chain combines TRBV29-1 with TRBJ2-3; D uncertain. Germline V gene sequence: CDR1 SQVTM, CDR2 ANQGSEA. The V end lost 0 bases, the J end lost 8 bases, and 9 bases lay between the germline ends. CDR3 length: 12 amino acids. The CDR3 nucleotides are TGCAGCGTTGAAGAAGTTGTACTTACGCAGTATTTT. This encodes CSVEEVVLTQYF.

This chain joins TRBV7-2 and TRBJ2-7, with 9 bases fitting TRBD2. CDR3 length: 17 amino acids. Germline lookup yields CDR1 SGHTA and CDR2 FQGNSA. V lost 5 bases to trimming and J lost 1 base; unmatched junction nucleotides: 12. CDR3 DNA: TGTGCCAGCAGCCCCGGCGGGCTAGCGGGACTATCCTACGAGCAGTACTTC. Translation gives CASSPGGLAGLSYEQYF.

The count of this clone is one. The CDR3 DNA is TGTGCCAGTAGCCCGACAGGGGGCTCCTACGAGCAGTACTTC. It codes for CASSPTGGSYEQYF. This chain joins TRBV19 and TRBJ2-7, with 9 bases lining up with TRBD1. Germline V gene sequence: CDR1 LNHDA, CDR2 SQIVND (reference sequence). This CDR3 contains 14 residues. The junction had 3 bases not matched to a gene; V was cut back by 6 bases and J by 0 bases.

The chain joins TRBV2 to TRBJ2-5, with D perhaps given as TRBD1 or TRBD2 (7 bases each). CDR1 is SNHLY and CDR2 is FYNNEI in the germline V gene. V lost 6 bases and J 1 base, leaving 12 bases between the germline ends. The CDR3 spans 14 residues. The CDR3 loop is CASSRGGPQETQYF. The CDR3 nucleotides read TGTGCCAGCAGCAGGGGGGGTCCCCAAGAGACCCAGTACTTC.

The chain has TRBV11-2 and TRBJ2-1; TRBD2 is a possible D gene (5 bases). The CDR3 loop spans 17 amino acids. The ends were cut back, 1 base at V and 0 bases at J, with 13 bases in the middle. The germline V gene has CDR1 SGHAT and CDR2 FQNNGV. CDR3: CASSLGVWRSSYNEQFF. The CDR3, as DNA: TGTGCCAGCAGCTTAGGAGTTTGGAGGAGCTCCTACAATGAGCAGTTCTTC.

The rearrangement links TRBV9 to TRBJ1-2; D call uncertain. The CDR3 loop spans 13 amino acids. Germline CDR1 is SGDLS and CDR2 is YYNGEE. The ends were cut back, 3 bases at V and 4 bases at J, with 10 bases in the middle. DNA of the CDR3: TGTGCCAGCAGCGACACAACGTCCTATGGCTACACCTTC. It yields the protein CASSDTTSYGYTF.

The sample holds one count of this clone. This chain uses TRBV28 with TRBJ2-5, with D perhaps matching TRBD1 (7 bases). In germline, CDR1 is MDHEN, CDR2 SYDVKM. This CDR3 comprises 18 residues. V lost 2 bases, J lost 3 bases, and 22 bases lay in between. The chain's CDR3 is CASSLRWDRRAGEETQYF. The CDR3 bases are TGTGCCAGCAGTTTAAGGTGGGACAGACGAGCGGGTGAAGAGACCCAGTACTTC. The full variable domain, its missing parts supplied by reference TRBV28 and TRBJ2-5, is DVKVTQSSRYLVKRTGEKVFLECVQDMDHENMFWYRQDPGLGLRLIYFSYDVKMKEKGDIPEGYSVSREKKERFSLILESASTNQTSMYLCASSLRWDRRAGEETQYFGPGTRLLVL.

The rearrangement uses TRBV6-4 and TRBJ2-1; D possibly corresponds to TRBD2 (5 bases). Trimming took off 3 bases at V and 6 bases at J, with 9 bases between the two ends. CDR3 length: 13 amino acids. CDR1 and CDR2 from the germline V gene are MRHNA and SNTAGT. The CDR3 is CASSEDLSNEQFF. The CDR3 region has the DNA TGTGCCAGCAGTGAGGACTTGTCCAATGAGCAGTTCTTC.

This clone appeared a single time. CDR3 sequence: CASSYVSSGDTQYF. The CDR3 DNA sequence: TGTGCCAGCAGTTACGTCTCCAGCGGTGATACGCAGTATTTT. The V and J genes are TRBV6-6 and TRBJ2-3; D possibly corresponds to TRBD2 (5 bases). Germline V gives CDR1 MNHNY, CDR2 SVGAGI (reference sequence). Trimming pared 2 bases from V and 6 bases from J, leaving 12 bases between. The CDR3 consists of 14 residues.

V and J are TRBV5-8 and TRBJ2-7; D is possibly TRBD1 (6 bases). CDR3 length equals 12 residues. Trimming took off 4 bases at V and 7 bases at J, with 12 bases between the two ends. Germline assignment: CDR1 SGHTS and CDR2 YDEGEE. The CDR3 protein is CASSRLGGEQYF. The DNA of the CDR3 is TGTGCCAGCAGCCGTTTAGGGGGTGAGCAGTACTTC.

The rearrangement links TRBV27 to TRBJ2-7; D remains ambiguous. The V gene's germline CDR1 is MNHEY and CDR2 SMNVEV (reference sequence). Trimming shortened V by 2 bases and J by 3 bases, and 11 bases separated the two germline ends. The CDR3 contains 14 residues. CDR3 nucleotide sequence: TGTGCCAGCAGTTTAGGTCCTCAGAGCTACGAGCAGTACTTC. Encoded protein: CASSLGPQSYEQYF.